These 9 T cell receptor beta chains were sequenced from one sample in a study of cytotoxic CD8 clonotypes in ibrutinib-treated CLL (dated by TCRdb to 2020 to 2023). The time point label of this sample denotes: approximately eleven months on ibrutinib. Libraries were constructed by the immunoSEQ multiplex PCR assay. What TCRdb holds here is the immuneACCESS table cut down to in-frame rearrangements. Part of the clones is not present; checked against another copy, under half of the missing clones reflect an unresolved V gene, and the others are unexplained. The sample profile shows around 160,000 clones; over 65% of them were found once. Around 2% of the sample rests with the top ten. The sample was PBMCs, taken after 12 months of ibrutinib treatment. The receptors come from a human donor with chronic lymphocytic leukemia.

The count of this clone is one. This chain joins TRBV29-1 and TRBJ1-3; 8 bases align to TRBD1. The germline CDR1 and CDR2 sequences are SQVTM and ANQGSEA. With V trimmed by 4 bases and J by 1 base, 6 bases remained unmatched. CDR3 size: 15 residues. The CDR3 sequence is CSVVWDRKSGNTIYF. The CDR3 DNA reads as TGCAGCGTTGTGTGGGACAGGAAGTCTGGAAACACCATATATTTT.

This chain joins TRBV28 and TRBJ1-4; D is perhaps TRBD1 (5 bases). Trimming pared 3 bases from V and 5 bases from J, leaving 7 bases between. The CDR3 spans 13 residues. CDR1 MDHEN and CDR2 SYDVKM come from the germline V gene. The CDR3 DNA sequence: TGTGCCAGCAGTTTGGGGACCAATGAAAAACTGTTTTTT. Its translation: CASSLGTNEKLFF.

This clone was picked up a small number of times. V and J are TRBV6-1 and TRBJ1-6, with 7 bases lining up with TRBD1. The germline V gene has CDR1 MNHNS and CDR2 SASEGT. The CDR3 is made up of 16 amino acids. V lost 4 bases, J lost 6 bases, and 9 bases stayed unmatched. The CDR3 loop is CASSANRDRSNSPLHF. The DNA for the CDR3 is TGTGCCAGCAGTGCCAACCGGGACAGAAGTAATTCACCCCTCCACTTT.

Here the CDR3 reads CASSLNAQETQYF. Here the CDR3 DNA reads TGCGCCAGCAGCTTGAACGCCCAAGAGACCCAGTACTTC. This chain links TRBV5-1 with TRBJ2-5; no clear D. Germline V CDR1 and CDR2: SGHRS, YFSETQ. This CDR3 contains 13 residues. V lost 1 base to trimming and J lost 1 base, with 5 bases between them.

Here the CDR3 reads CASSRGQGNQPQHF. CDR3 in DNA: TGTGCCAGCTCACGGGGACAGGGCAATCAGCCCCAGCATTTT. V and J are TRBV18 and TRBJ1-5; 8 bases line up with TRBD1. Germline assignment: CDR1 KGHSH and CDR2 LQKENI. V gave up 4 bases and J gave up 2 bases; unmatched junction bases: 1. There are 14 residues in the CDR3.

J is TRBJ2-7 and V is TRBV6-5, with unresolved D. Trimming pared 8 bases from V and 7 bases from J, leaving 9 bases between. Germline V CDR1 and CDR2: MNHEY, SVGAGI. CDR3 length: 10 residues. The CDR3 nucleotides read TGTGCCAGCGGATTACGGGAGCAGTACTTC. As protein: CASGLREQYF.

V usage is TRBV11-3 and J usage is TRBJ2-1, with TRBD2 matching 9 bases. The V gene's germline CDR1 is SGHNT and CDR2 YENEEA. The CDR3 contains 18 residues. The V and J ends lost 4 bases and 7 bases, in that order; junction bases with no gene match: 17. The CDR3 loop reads CASSSAGQGGSGGNEQFF. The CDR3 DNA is TGTGCCAGCAGCTCCGCCGGCCAAGGGGGTAGCGGGGGAAATGAGCAGTTCTTC.

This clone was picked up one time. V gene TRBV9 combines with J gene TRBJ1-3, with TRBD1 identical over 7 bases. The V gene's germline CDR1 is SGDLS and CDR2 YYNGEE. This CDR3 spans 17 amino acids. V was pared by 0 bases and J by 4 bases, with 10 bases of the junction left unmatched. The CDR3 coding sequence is TGTGCCAGCAGCGTAGGACCATTGACAGGGAAAGGAAACACCATATATTTT. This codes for CASSVGPLTGKGNTIYF.

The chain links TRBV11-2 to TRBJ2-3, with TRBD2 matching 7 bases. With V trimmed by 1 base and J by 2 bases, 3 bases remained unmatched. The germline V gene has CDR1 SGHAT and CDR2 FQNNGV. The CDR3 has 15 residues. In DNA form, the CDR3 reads TGTGCCAGCAGCTTAGGGGGGGGGATCACAGATACGCAGTATTTT. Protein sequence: CASSLGGGITDTQYF.